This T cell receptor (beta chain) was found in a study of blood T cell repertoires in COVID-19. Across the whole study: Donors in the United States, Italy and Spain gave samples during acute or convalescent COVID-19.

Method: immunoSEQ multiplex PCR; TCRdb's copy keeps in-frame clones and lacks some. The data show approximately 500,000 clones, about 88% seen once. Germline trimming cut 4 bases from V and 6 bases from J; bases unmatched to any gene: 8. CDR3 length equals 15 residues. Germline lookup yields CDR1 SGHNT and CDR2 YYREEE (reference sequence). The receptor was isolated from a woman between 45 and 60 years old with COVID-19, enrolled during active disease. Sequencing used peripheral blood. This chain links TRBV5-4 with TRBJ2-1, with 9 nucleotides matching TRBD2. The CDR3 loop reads CASSLRGLAGNEQFF. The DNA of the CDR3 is TGTGCCAGCAGCCTCCGGGGACTAGCTGGCAATGAGCAGTTCTTC.